This T cell receptor beta chain derives from a study of blood T cell repertoires in COVID-19. About the study: The samples span acute and convalescent COVID-19 from the United States, Italy and Spain. The cDNA or gDNA used as material had been derived from T cells, B-cell-depleted T cells, or PBMCs.

As processed by the authors: Amplification with reference gene primers provided the estimates of nucleated cell counts. Assay: immunoSEQ multiplex PCR; the TCRdb copy retains only in-frame clones and omits some. V, J and clone size derive from that table, while D and trimming were established from the DNA sequence. The table shows 130,000 to 150,000 clones, with about 70% occurring only once. V was pared by 3 bases and J by 5 bases, with 6 bases of the junction left unmatched. CDR3 size: 15 residues. The germline V gene has CDR1 KGHDR and CDR2 SFDVKD. The rearrangement links TRBV24-1 to TRBJ2-5; 9 nucleotides agree with TRBD1. The specimen sequenced was peripheral blood. This receptor was identified in a man older than 75 with acute or convalescent COVID-19. The CDR3 loop is CATSDATGTGETQYF. For the CDR3, the DNA is TGTGCCACCAGTGATGCCACCGGGACAGGGGAGACCCAGTACTTC.